Listed below are T cell receptor beta chains from one sample, sequenced in a study of blood T cell repertoires in COVID-19. Sequencing used immunoSEQ multiplex PCR; TCRdb keeps in-frame clones, though not all of them. This sample has around 310,000 clones; about nine tenths occur once, and the top ten carry roughly 7%. The sample consisted of peripheral blood. The receptors come from a woman in her twenties or thirties with COVID-19, enrolled during active disease. Each CDR3 is given with its conserved first and last residue. D genes are given only for firm matches. Not all rows give a size; the values are once, few, many and, for expanded clones, a class.

.	13	TRBV27	.	TRBJ2-1	CASSLWGSNEQFF	TGTGCCAGCAGTTTATGGGGCTCCAATGAGCAGTTCTTC
.	15	TRBV10-2	.	TRBJ1-5	CASGAGYGNNQPQHF	TGCGCCAGCGGGGCAGGGTACGGTAACAATCAGCCCCAGCATTTT
.	14	TRBV4-1	.	TRBJ1-1	CASSQDRGNTEAFF	TGCGCCAGCAGCCAAGATCGAGGGAACACTGAAGCTTTCTTT
.	14	TRBV29-1	TRBD2	TRBJ2-5	CSLQAGAPQETQYF	TGCAGCCTCCAAGCGGGAGCTCCCCAAGAGACCCAGTACTTC
.	19	TRBV18	TRBD1	TRBJ2-6	CASSPGQGSPHSGANVLTF	TGTGCCAGCTCACCAGGACAGGGCAGCCCCCATTCTGGGGCCAACGTCCTGACTTTC
.	14	TRBV10-1	.	TRBJ1-1	CASSDEGINTEAFF	TGCGCCAGCAGTGATGAGGGAATAAACACTGAAGCTTTCTTT
.	16	TRBV27	.	TRBJ1-6	CASSPPPGGGNSPLHF	TGTGCCAGCAGTCCCCCCCCCGGCGGCGGTAATTCACCCCTCCACTTT
.	16	TRBV2	TRBD2	TRBJ2-7	CASSGTSVGGIYEQYF	TGTGCCAGCAGCGGTACTAGCGTCGGAGGGATCTACGAGCAGTACTTC
.	15	TRBV7-3	TRBD2	TRBJ2-3	CASSFFSGGTDTQYF	TGTGCCAGCAGCTTCTTTAGCGGGGGCACAGATACGCAGTATTTT
.	15	TRBV20-1	TRBD2	TRBJ2-5	CSASMWREVGETQYF	TGCAGTGCTAGTATGTGGCGGGAGGTCGGAGAGACCCAGTACTTC
.	15	TRBV7-2	TRBD1	TRBJ1-1	CASSFQGAVGTEAFF	TGTGCCAGCAGCTTTCAGGGGGCCGTGGGGACTGAAGCTTTCTTT
.	16	TRBV4-2	TRBD2	TRBJ2-3	CASSQYLAGGADTQYF	TGTGCCAGCAGCCAGTATCTAGCGGGAGGAGCAGATACGCAGTATTTT
.	16	TRBV9	.	TRBJ1-5	CASSSAGGINNQPQHF	TGTGCCAGCAGCTCAGCTGGGGGCATTAACAATCAGCCCCAGCATTTT
.	17	TRBV7-8	TRBD2	TRBJ2-1	CASSYGLAGAYYNEQFF	TGTGCCAGCAGCTACGGACTAGCGGGAGCATATTACAATGAGCAGTTCTTC
.	15	TRBV2	.	TRBJ2-3	CASSPDSAGPDTQYF	TGTGCCAGCAGCCCGGACTCCGCTGGCCCAGATACGCAGTATTTT
.	15	TRBV9	.	TRBJ2-1	CASSVAGAASNEQFF	TGTGCCAGCAGCGTAGCTGGGGCCGCAAGCAATGAGCAGTTCTTC
.	14	TRBV18	TRBD2	TRBJ2-7	CASSPGGVDREQYF	TGTGCCAGCTCACCGGGAGGGGTCGACCGCGAGCAGTACTTC
.	16	TRBV5-6	.	TRBJ2-7	CASSWTGLSFSYEQYF	TGTGCCAGCAGCTGGACGGGGTTATCGTTCTCCTACGAGCAGTACTTC
.	15	TRBV4-3	TRBD1	TRBJ2-5	CASSQDPGQGETQYF	TGCGCCAGCAGCCAAGATCCGGGACAGGGGGAGACCCAGTACTTC
few	16	TRBV4-3	TRBD2	TRBJ2-1	CASSQEPSGVGNEQFF	TGCGCCAGCAGCCAAGAACCTAGCGGGGTGGGCAATGAGCAGTTCTTC
.	16	TRBV4-1	.	TRBJ2-1	CASSQDQTQTYNEQFF	TGCGCCAGCAGCCAAGATCAAACCCAGACCTACAATGAGCAGTTCTTC
.	12	TRBV9	TRBD1	TRBJ1-1	CASSPQDREAFF	TGTGCCAGCAGCCCTCAGGACAGGGAAGCTTTCTTT
.	17	TRBV27	.	TRBJ2-1	CASRFRGRVGSYNEQFF	TGTGCCAGCAGGTTCAGAGGGAGAGTGGGTTCCTACAATGAGCAGTTCTTC
once	14	TRBV9	TRBD1	TRBJ1-5	CASSATGGDQPQHF	TGTGCCAGCAGCGCAACAGGGGGAGATCAGCCCCAGCATTTT
.	14	TRBV27	TRBD2	TRBJ2-7	CASSFGGGPYEQYF	TGTGCCAGCAGTTTTGGGGGAGGGCCCTACGAGCAGTACTTC
.	13	TRBV28	.	TRBJ1-5	CASSQGFGQPQHF	TGTGCCAGCAGCCAGGGTTTCGGTCAGCCCCAGCATTTT
.	14	TRBV19	.	TRBJ2-5	CASKTTGNQETQYF	TGTGCCAGTAAAACAACAGGGAACCAAGAGACCCAGTACTTC
.	12	TRBV7-9	TRBD1	TRBJ1-6	CASSSGQITLHF	TGTGCCAGCAGCTCGGGACAGATCACCCTCCACTTT
.	11	TRBV2	.	TRBJ1-2	CASSVTGGYTF	TGTGCCAGCAGTGTTACGGGAGGCTACACCTTC
once	16	TRBV6-5	.	TRBJ1-6	CASSYETKGLNSPLHF	TGTGCCAGCAGTTATGAGACCAAGGGGCTAAATTCACCCCTCCACTTT
.	15	TRBV2	TRBD2	TRBJ2-3	CASSLGTSGTDTQYF	TGTGCCAGCTCCCTAGGGACTAGCGGAACAGATACGCAGTATTTT
.	14	TRBV5-4	TRBD1	TRBJ2-7	CASSLWQGADEQYF	TGTGCCAGCAGCTTGTGGCAGGGGGCGGACGAGCAGTACTTC